Each of the 24 T cell receptor beta chains below was sequenced from the same sample in a study of T cells expressing NK-cell markers (dated by TCRdb to about 2020). Library construction relied on 5' RACE. Sequencing was carried out with an Illumina HiSeq 2000. Through TCRdb reprocessing, the reads give one entry per CDR3 protein sequence; DNA is omitted. The sample's table lists a count of fewer than 400,000 distinct CDR3 sequences. Around a tenth of the sample belongs to the ten largest clones. Sequenced: blood T cells: a sorted CD56 or NKG2C T cell subset, CD4+ or CD8+ T cells, or bulk PBMC T cells (not recorded which). These receptors all come from a woman in her forties or fifties in good health. Donor details come from another sample of the same person, matched by shared clones.

The gene calls are TRBV5-6 and TRBJ2-1; TCRdb indicates TRBD1, and absent DNA this call remains unverified. Per the germline V gene, CDR1 is SGHDT and CDR2 is YYEEEE. The CDR3 covers 12 residues. CDR3 sequence reads: CASSLAVGGQFF.

The V gene is TRBV5-1, the J gene TRBJ1-1; there is no DNA to check the TCRdb D call of TRBD1. The CDR3 is 15 amino acids. Germline V gene sequence: CDR1 SGHRS, CDR2 YFSETQ. CDR3 sequence reads: CASSSGQGMNTEAFF.

V usage is TRBV5-1 and J usage is TRBJ2-3; no DNA is available, so the TRBD2 call from TCRdb remains unchecked. The CDR3 runs 16 residues. Germline V gene sequence: CDR1 SGHRS, CDR2 YFSETQ. CDR3 region: CASSLLLTSGTDTQYF.

J is TRBJ2-7 and V is TRBV18; TCRdb proposes TRBD1, but this gene call is untestable without DNA. The CDR3 extends over 13 amino acids. The germline CDR1 and CDR2 sequences are KGHSH and LQKENI. This CDR3 reads CASSPGEMYEQYF.

Here the CDR3 reads CASSESGINYGYTF. V gene TRBV2 combines with J gene TRBJ1-2; as DNA is missing, the TRBD1 call by TCRdb cannot be tested. Germline V gene sequence: CDR1 SNHLY, CDR2 FYNNEI. The CDR3 length is 14 residues.

The chain combines TRBV5-1 with TRBJ2-2. Germline V CDR1 and CDR2: SGHRS, YFSETQ. The CDR3 loop spans 12 amino acids. CDR3 in amino acids: CASSSDWRELFF. Looking up the rest from reference TRBV5-1 and TRBJ2-2 gives the full variable domain: KAGVTQTPRYLIKTRGQQVTLSCSPISGHRSVSWYQQTPGQGLQFLFEYFSETQRNKGNFPGRFSGRQFSNSRSEMNVSTLELGDSALYLCASSSDWRELFFGEGSRLTVL.

CDR3 residues: CASSPGGSGSYNEQFF. The chain is built from TRBV7-9 and TRBJ2-1; there is no DNA to check the TCRdb D call of TRBD1. The CDR3 sequence is 16 residues long. Germline assignment: CDR1 SEHNR and CDR2 FQNEAQ (reference sequence).

This sequence joins TRBV12-3 or TRBV12-4 and TRBJ2-3; TCRdb reports TRBD1, a call that lacks DNA to check it against. There are 14 residues in the CDR3. This chain's CDR3 is CASKRGARTDTQYF.

The J gene is TRBJ2-1, the V gene TRBV2; TCRdb's D gene call, TRBD2, goes unchecked for lack of DNA. The CDR3 has 15 residues. Germline V gene sequence: CDR1 SNHLY, CDR2 FYNNEI. The CDR3 loop is CASSEWLAGYNEQFF.

This chain uses TRBV20-1 with TRBJ1-5. Per the germline V gene, CDR1 is DFQATT and CDR2 is SNEGSKA (reference sequence). The CDR3 loop spans 12 amino acids. The CDR3 loop reads CSALSGNQPQHF.

The V gene is TRBV4-1, the J gene TRBJ2-2. This CDR3 has 15 residues. The germline V gene has CDR1 MGHRA and CDR2 YSYEKL. The CDR3 protein is CASSQPRKNTGELFF.

V is TRBV7-9 and J is TRBJ2-7. Germline V gives CDR1 SEHNR, CDR2 FQNEAQ (reference sequence). The CDR3 sequence is 14 residues long. This CDR3 reads CASSFEGTPYEQYF. Drawing the rest from reference TRBV7-9 and TRBJ2-7, the complete variable domain is DTGVSQNPRHKITKRGQNVTFRCDPISEHNRLYWYRQTLGQGPEFLTYFQNEAQLEKSRLLSDRFSAERPKGSFSTLEIQRTEQGDSAMYLCASSFEGTPYEQYFGPGTRLTVT.

This chain links TRBV4-1 with TRBJ2-1; TCRdb calls TRBD1, which cannot be checked without DNA. This CDR3 has 16 residues. Germline CDR1 MGHRA, CDR2 YSYEKL. CDR3 region: CASSPTGQRNYNEQFF.

The genes are TRBV29-1 and TRBJ2-1; as DNA is missing, the TRBD1 call by TCRdb cannot be tested. Germline V lookup: CDR1 SQVTM, CDR2 ANQGSEA. This CDR3 has 14 residues. Here the CDR3 reads CSVAGADRHNEQFF.

The chain uses TRBV11-2 and TRBJ2-1; TCRdb picks TRBD2, but there is no DNA to check that call. CDR3 length: 19 amino acids. In germline, CDR1 is SGHAT, CDR2 FQNNGV. This CDR3 reads CASSLKPGLAGPQDNEQFF. The full variable domain, with the rest looked up from reference TRBV11-2 and TRBJ2-1, is EAGVAQSPRYKIIEKRQSVAFWCNPISGHATLYWYQQILGQGPKLLIQFQNNGVVDDSQLPKDRFSAERLKGVDSTLKIQPAKLEDSAVYLCASSLKPGLAGPQDNEQFFGPGTRLTVL.

The V call is TRBV4-1, the J call TRBJ2-1; TCRdb's D call, TRBD2, is unchecked because there is no DNA. In germline, CDR1 is MGHRA, CDR2 YSYEKL. The CDR3 is made up of 14 amino acids. CDR3 residues: CASSRASGINEQFF.

The rearrangement uses TRBV7-3 and TRBJ2-3; TCRdb selects TRBD2, and the lack of DNA leaves this call unchecked. This CDR3 comprises 14 residues. Looked up from germline, CDR1 is SGHTA and CDR2 is FQGTGA. The chain's CDR3 is CASSEGKSTDTQYF.

The rearrangement joins TRBV20-1 to TRBJ1-5; TCRdb reports TRBD1, a call that lacks DNA to check it against. From germline, CDR1 is DFQATT and CDR2 SNEGSKA (reference sequence). CDR3 size: 15 residues. Here the CDR3 reads CSATPGGRGDQPQHF.

The J gene is TRBJ1-2, the V gene TRBV27; the D call from TCRdb, TRBD1, cannot be confirmed without DNA. Germline lookup yields CDR1 MNHEY and CDR2 SMNVEV (reference sequence). The CDR3 is 12 residues long. The CDR3 reads CASRTGEAGYTF.

The chain recombines TRBV5-1 with TRBJ2-7; TCRdb outputs TRBD1, but without DNA this stays unchecked. The CDR3 sequence is 13 residues long. Germline CDR1 and CDR2: SGHRS and YFSETQ. The CDR3 region is CASSFDRAHEQYF.

V gene TRBV5-1 combines with J gene TRBJ2-7; TCRdb's D call, TRBD1, is unchecked because there is no DNA. The CDR3 consists of 14 residues. Germline CDR1 SGHRS, CDR2 YFSETQ. The CDR3: CASTSGGGLYEQYF.

The genes are TRBV12-3 or TRBV12-4 and TRBJ2-1; TCRdb picks TRBD1, but there is no DNA to check that call. The CDR3 is made up of 16 amino acids. The CDR3 reads CASSPRTGANYNEQFF.

The rearrangement uses TRBV6-2 or TRBV6-3 and TRBJ2-6; TCRdb returns TRBD1, unconfirmable since there is no DNA. CDR3 size: 19 residues. Germline lookup yields CDR1 MNHEY and CDR2 SVGEGT. This chain's CDR3 is CASSSSPRGGLWGANVLTF.

The chain has TRBV6-5 and TRBJ2-5; TCRdb's assignment of TRBD2 cannot be checked, as there is no DNA. Germline CDR1 MNHEY, CDR2 SVGAGI. The CDR3 length is 16 residues. The CDR3 spells CASSIFSGRAGETQYF.